This is a list of T cell receptor beta chains from one sample in a study of blood T cells in healthy people across ages. TCRdb used MiXCR to reprocess the 5' RACE reads, holding one entry per CDR3 protein. The table has approximately 1.5 million distinct CDR3 sequences, roughly 32% seen once. The specimen was blood. These receptors came from a young woman in good health. Each CDR3 is given with its conserved first and last residue. D genes are given only for firm matches. Size is omitted from some rows. Given values are once, few, many or a class for expanded clones.

j_call d_call clone_size v_call cdr3_nt cdr3_aa
TRBJ2-7 - few TRBV20-1 TGCAGTGCTAGGGGGGTGGGGGGCTACGAGCAGTACTTC CSARGVGGYEQYF
TRBJ2-4 - - TRBV29-1 TGCAGCGTTGAATCCGGCGGAACCGGACAGTACTTC CSVESGGTGQYF
TRBJ1-1 TRBD1 few TRBV12-3/TRBV12-4 TGTGCCAGCAGTTTAATCCAGGGGGCCACTGAAGCTTTCTTT CASSLIQGATEAFF
TRBJ1-1 - few TRBV7-9 TGTGCCAGCAGAGGACACGGGAACACTGAAGCTTTCTTT CASRGHGNTEAFF
TRBJ2-3 - many TRBV10-2 TGCGCCAGCAGTGATTCCGGGACTAGCACAGATACGCAGTATTTT CASSDSGTSTDTQYF
TRBJ1-2 - - TRBV20-1 TGCAGTGCTAGAGACCTCCGGGACGGCTCTTTCTATGGCTACACCTTC CSARDLRDGSFYGYTF
TRBJ2-7 - - TRBV7-2 TGTTCCAGCAGCACCGGGGACCATCCCTTAACCTACGAGCAGTACTTC CSSSTGDHPLTYEQYF
TRBJ2-5 TRBD2 - TRBV20-1 TGCAGTGCTGACCCTCCCCAAGCGGGGGCAGAGACCCAGTACTTC CSADPPQAGAETQYF
TRBJ2-1 TRBD2 many TRBV29-1 TGCAGCGCACGTCTAGCGGGAGAGTTGTTTGGGCAGTTCTTC CSARLAGELFGQFF
TRBJ2-1 - - TRBV27 TGTGCCAGCAAGCGGAGATCTTCCTACAATGAGCAGTTCTTC CASKRRSSYNEQFF
TRBJ1-4 - - TRBV28 TGTGCCAGCAAACTACCCGTCGGGCCTAATGAAAAACTGTTTTTT CASKLPVGPNEKLFF
TRBJ1-2 TRBD1 - TRBV4-1 TGCACCAGCAGCCAAGCCCCCCTAACAGGGGACTATGGCTACACCTTC CTSSQAPLTGDYGYTF
TRBJ2-2 - - TRBV9 TGTGCCAGCAGCGTTCGATTGGGGGAGCTGTTTTTT CASSVRLGELFF
TRBJ1-2 TRBD1 few TRBV19 TGTGCCAGTAGTACCCGACAGGGTAACTATGGCTACACCTTC CASSTRQGNYGYTF
TRBJ1-2 - - TRBV7-9 TGTGCCAGCAGCTCCCCGGACAAAGGCTGGGACTATGGCTACACCTTC CASSSPDKGWDYGYTF
TRBJ1-2 - few TRBV29-1 TGCAGCGTTGACACAGGCACCGGGGGCGGCTACACCTTC CSVDTGTGGGYTF
TRBJ2-7 - few TRBV9 TGTGCCAGCAGCGTAGCTTTCGGACAGGGAGGGCCCTACGAGCAGTACTTC CASSVAFGQGGPYEQYF
TRBJ1-2 - few TRBV11-2 TGTGCCAGCAGCTCCTTAAACTATGGCTACACCTTC CASSSLNYGYTF
TRBJ2-7 - few TRBV14 TGTGCCAGCAGCCAAGAAAACGGCGGGCAGGGGTACGAGCAGTACTTC CASSQENGGQGYEQYF
TRBJ1-5 - - TRBV4-1 TGCGCCAGCAGCCGAACCCAGGGACAGCCCCAGCATTTT CASSRTQGQPQHF
TRBJ2-1 TRBD2 - TRBV24-1 TGTGCCACCAGTGGACTAGCGGGAGGACGCTATGAGCAGTTCTTC CATSGLAGGRYEQFF
TRBJ2-3 - - TRBV5-1 TGCGCCAGCAGCGTAGGGGAGTTGAGCACAGATACGCAGTATTTT CASSVGELSTDTQYF
TRBJ2-7 - few TRBV4-1 TGCGCCAGCAGCCACAGGGACCCCTTCTACGAGCAGTACTTC CASSHRDPFYEQYF
TRBJ1-5 TRBD1 - TRBV12-3/TRBV12-4 TGTGCCAGCAGGCTGTCAGGGACAGACGGACTTAGCAATCAGCCCCAGCATTTT CASRLSGTDGLSNQPQHF
TRBJ1-2 - many TRBV15 TGTGCCACCAGCAGGGACAGAGCTAACTATGGCTACACCTTC CATSRDRANYGYTF
TRBJ2-5 - few TRBV20-1 TGCAGTGCTAGAGATGGGGCCAGGGCGATGCAGTACTTC CSARDGARAMQYF
TRBJ2-7 TRBD2 few TRBV29-1 TGCGGCGTTGTGTCGGGAGGGCCCTACGAGCAGTACTTC CGVVSGGPYEQYF
TRBJ2-1 TRBD1 few TRBV2 TGTGCCAGCAGCTATGAGCCCGGGACAGAGACCTACAATGAGCAGTTCTTC CASSYEPGTETYNEQFF
TRBJ1-4 - - TRBV11-2 TGTGCCAGCAGCTTAGGCTTGTCCGGGTATGAAAAACTGTTTTTT CASSLGLSGYEKLFF
TRBJ1-2 - few TRBV7-2 TGTGCCAGCAGCTTAGAAGGAAGGGGGATCTATGGCTACACCTTC CASSLEGRGIYGYTF
TRBJ2-7 - - TRBV4-2 TGTGCCAGCAGCCGGGAATTGGGAGTGTACGAGCAGTACTTC CASSRELGVYEQYF
TRBJ2-7 TRBD2 - TRBV7-9 TGTGCCAGCAACTTAGCGGTGACTAGCGGGGGGTCCCGCTACGAGCAGTACTTC CASNLAVTSGGSRYEQYF
TRBJ2-5 TRBD2 once TRBV4-1 TGCGCCAGCAGCCAAGTTAGCGGGGCGACGCAGTACTTC CASSQVSGATQYF
TRBJ1-1 - few TRBV6-2/TRBV6-3 TGTGCCAGCAGCAAAGCCCCAAATACAGGGAGGACTGAAGCTTTCTTT CASSKAPNTGRTEAFF
TRBJ2-3 - few TRBV12-5 TGTGCTAGTGCAGGGTTCACAGATACGCAGTATTTT CASAGFTDTQYF
TRBJ2-1 TRBD1 once TRBV7-2 TGTGCCAGCAGCTTTTTGGCGGGACAGGGGGCATTCGAGCAGTTCTTC CASSFLAGQGAFEQFF
TRBJ2-1 - - TRBV5-1 TGCGCCAGCAGCTTGATCAACACCGAGCGCTACAATGAGCAGTTCTTC CASSLINTERYNEQFF
TRBJ2-1 - few TRBV6-4 TGTGCCAGCAGTTCAACCGGGACGAATGAGCAGTTCTTC CASSSTGTNEQFF
TRBJ1-2 - - TRBV28 TGTGCCAGCAGATGGGGATTCGCGAACTATGGCTACACCTTC CASRWGFANYGYTF
TRBJ2-1 - - TRBV9 TGTGCCAGCAGCGGAATGAGGGTTCCCAATGAGCAGTTCTTC CASSGMRVPNEQFF
TRBJ2-1 - - TRBV9 TGTGCCAGCAGCGTATCGGACGGGAGCTCCTACAATGAGCAGTTCTTC CASSVSDGSSYNEQFF
TRBJ2-7 - few TRBV12-5 TGTGCTAGTGGTTTGGAGGGTAAGCCGTTGGTCTACGAGCAGTACTTC CASGLEGKPLVYEQYF
TRBJ2-1 - many TRBV29-1 TGCAGCGCTGGTGGGGACACATACAATGAGCAGTTCTTC CSAGGDTYNEQFF
TRBJ1-1 - few TRBV18 TGTGCCAGCTCACTAAATCCTGATCCAGACACTGAAGCTTTCTTT CASSLNPDPDTEAFF
TRBJ2-1 TRBD2 few TRBV28 TGTGCCAGCAGTTTGGAGACTAGCGTCTCCTACAATGAGCAGTTCTTC CASSLETSVSYNEQFF
TRBJ1-2 TRBD1 few TRBV6-1 TGTGCCAGCGAACAGGGGGCTACTAACTATGGCTACACCTTC CASEQGATNYGYTF
TRBJ2-3 - once TRBV6-5 TGTGCCAGCAGTTCCCCGGGTAGCGCAGCTCGGGATACGCAGTATTTT CASSSPGSAARDTQYF
TRBJ1-2 - - TRBV4-1 TGCGCCTGCAGCCAAGTACCCAAGGGGAATGGCTACACCTTC CACSQVPKGNGYTF
TRBJ1-2 - many TRBV7-8 TGTGCCAGCAGCGGCCACAGAGGTGGCTACACCTTC CASSGHRGGYTF
TRBJ2-1 - - TRBV11-2 TGTGCCAGCAGCTCCCCGCGGGGGCGAGACAGCTACAATGAGCAGTTCTTC CASSSPRGRDSYNEQFF
TRBJ1-2 TRBD1 few TRBV10-2 TGCGCCAGCAGAATTACAGGGGCCGACTATGGCTACACCTTC CASRITGADYGYTF
TRBJ2-7 TRBD2 many TRBV29-1 TGCAGCGTTGAATGGGCTAGCGGGGGCTCCTACGAGCAGTACTTC CSVEWASGGSYEQYF
TRBJ2-5 TRBD2 few TRBV30 TGTGCGCTCAGGAGGGGCCTAGCGGGGGGCCATGAGACCCAGTACTTC CALRRGLAGGHETQYF
TRBJ2-7 - few TRBV4-1 TGCGCCAGCAGCGGGACGGTCCCCTACGAGCAGTACTTC CASSGTVPYEQYF
TRBJ1-1 - - TRBV7-9 TGTGCCAGCAGCCAAGTATCCGTCCCTGAAGCTTTCTTT CASSQVSVPEAFF
TRBJ1-1 TRBD1 - TRBV11-2 TGTGCCAGCAGCTCGAGGGACAGGGCGTACACTGAAGCTTTCTTT CASSSRDRAYTEAFF
TRBJ1-1 - few TRBV7-3 TGTGCCAGCAGCTACAACCCGACCCTATACACTGAAGCTTTCTTT CASSYNPTLYTEAFF
TRBJ2-1 TRBD2 - TRBV29-1 TGCAGTGCGACTAGCGATATGGGGAATGAGCAGTTCTTC CSATSDMGNEQFF